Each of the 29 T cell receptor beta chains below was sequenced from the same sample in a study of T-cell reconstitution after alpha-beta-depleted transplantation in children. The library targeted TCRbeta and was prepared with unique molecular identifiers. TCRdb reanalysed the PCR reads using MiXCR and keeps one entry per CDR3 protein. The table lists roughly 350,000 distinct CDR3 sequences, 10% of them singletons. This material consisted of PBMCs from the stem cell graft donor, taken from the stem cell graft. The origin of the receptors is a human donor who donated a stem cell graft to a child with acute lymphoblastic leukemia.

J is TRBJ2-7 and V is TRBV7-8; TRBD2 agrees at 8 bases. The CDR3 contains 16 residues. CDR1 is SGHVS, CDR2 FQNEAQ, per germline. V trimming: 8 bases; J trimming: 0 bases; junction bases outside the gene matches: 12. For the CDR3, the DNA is TGTGCCAGCCGGGGTCCTTCCAGCGGGAGCTCCTACGAGCAGTACTTC. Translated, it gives CASRGPSSGSSYEQYF.

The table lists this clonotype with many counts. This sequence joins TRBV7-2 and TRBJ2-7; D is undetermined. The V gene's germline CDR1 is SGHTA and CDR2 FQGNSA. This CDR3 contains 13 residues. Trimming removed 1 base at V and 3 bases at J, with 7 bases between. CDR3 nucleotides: TGTGCCAGCAGCTTAGAGGGCCTCTACGAGCAGTACTTC. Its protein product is CASSLEGLYEQYF.

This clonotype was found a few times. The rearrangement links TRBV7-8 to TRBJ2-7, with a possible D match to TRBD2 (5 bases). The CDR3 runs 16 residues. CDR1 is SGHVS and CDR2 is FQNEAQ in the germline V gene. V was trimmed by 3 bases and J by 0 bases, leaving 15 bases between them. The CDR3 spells CASSLIGSVDSYEQYF. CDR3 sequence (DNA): TGTGCCAGCAGCTTGATTGGTAGCGTAGACTCCTACGAGCAGTACTTC.

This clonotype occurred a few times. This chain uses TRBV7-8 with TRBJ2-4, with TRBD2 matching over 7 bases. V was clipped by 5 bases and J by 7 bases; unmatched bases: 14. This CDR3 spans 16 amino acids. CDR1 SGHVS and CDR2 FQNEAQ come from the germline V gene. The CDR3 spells CASSGRRWGGYNIQYF. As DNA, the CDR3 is TGTGCCAGCAGCGGGCGTCGGTGGGGGGGATATAACATTCAGTACTTC. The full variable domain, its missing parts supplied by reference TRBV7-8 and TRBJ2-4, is GAGVSQSPRYKVAKRGQDVALRCDPISGHVSLFWYQQALGQGPEFLTYFQNEAQLDKSGLPSDRFFAERPEGSVSTLKIQRTQQEDSAVYLCASSGRRWGGYNIQYFGAGTRLSVL.

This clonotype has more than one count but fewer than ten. CDR3 residues: CASSLDHSSGNTIYF. The CDR3 bases are TGTGCCAGCAGTTTAGACCACTCCTCTGGAAACACCATATATTTT. This chain uses TRBV27 with TRBJ1-3; D gene ambiguous. This CDR3 spans 15 amino acids. CDR1 is MNHEY, CDR2 SMNVEV, per germline (reference sequence). V lost 2 bases to trimming and J lost 0 bases, with 8 bases between them.

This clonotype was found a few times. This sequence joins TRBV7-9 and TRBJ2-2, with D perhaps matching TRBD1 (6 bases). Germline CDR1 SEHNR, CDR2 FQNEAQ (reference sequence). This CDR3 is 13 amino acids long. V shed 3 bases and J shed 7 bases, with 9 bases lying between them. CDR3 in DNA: TGTGCCAGCAGCTTCAGGGGTTTCGGGGAGCTGTTTTTT. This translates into CASSFRGFGELFF.

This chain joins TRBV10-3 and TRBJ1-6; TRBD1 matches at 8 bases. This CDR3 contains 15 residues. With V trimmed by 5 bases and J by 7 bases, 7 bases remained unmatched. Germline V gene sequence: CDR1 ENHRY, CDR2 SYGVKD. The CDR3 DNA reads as TGTGCCATCAGTCGTAGTCAGGGGGCGAATTCACCCCTCCACTTT. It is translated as CAISRSQGANSPLHF.

The CDR3: CSVGRGDGQTQYF. The CDR3 DNA reads TGCAGCGTCGGAAGGGGGGACGGGCAGACCCAGTACTTC. The J gene is TRBJ2-5, the V gene TRBV29-1; D is tentatively TRBD1 or TRBD2 (6 bases each). V gave up 6 bases and J gave up 6 bases, with 17 bases separating them. Germline lookup yields CDR1 SQVTM and CDR2 ANQGSEA. This CDR3 has 13 amino acids.

This CDR3 is CSVEDPQSGSTQYF. In nucleotides, the CDR3 is TGCAGCGTTGAAGACCCACAGAGCGGCTCTACGCAGTATTTT. The chain couples TRBV29-1 to TRBJ2-3; tentative D call: TRBD2 (5 bases). V was clipped by 0 bases and J by 8 bases, with 15 bases between them. Germline lookup yields CDR1 SQVTM and CDR2 ANQGSEA. The CDR3 length is 14 residues.

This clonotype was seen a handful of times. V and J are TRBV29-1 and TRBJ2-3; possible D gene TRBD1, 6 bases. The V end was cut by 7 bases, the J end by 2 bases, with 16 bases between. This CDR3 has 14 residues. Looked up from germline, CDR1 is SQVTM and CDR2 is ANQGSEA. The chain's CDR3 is CSAKGTHDTDTQYF. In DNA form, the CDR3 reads TGCAGCGCCAAGGGGACACATGACACAGATACGCAGTATTTT.

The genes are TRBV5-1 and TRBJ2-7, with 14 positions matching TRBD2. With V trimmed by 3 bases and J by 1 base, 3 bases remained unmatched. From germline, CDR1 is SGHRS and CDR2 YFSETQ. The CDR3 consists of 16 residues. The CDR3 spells CASSSGLAGESYEQYF. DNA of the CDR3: TGCGCCAGCAGCTCGGGACTAGCGGGAGAGTCCTACGAGCAGTACTTC.

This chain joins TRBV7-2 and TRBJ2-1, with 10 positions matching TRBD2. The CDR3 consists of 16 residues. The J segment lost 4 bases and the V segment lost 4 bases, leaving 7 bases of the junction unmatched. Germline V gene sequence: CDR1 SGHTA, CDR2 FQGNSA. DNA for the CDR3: TGTGCCAGCAGCTCCGGGAGCGGGAGGGGATACAATGAGCAGTTCTTC. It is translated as CASSSGSGRGYNEQFF. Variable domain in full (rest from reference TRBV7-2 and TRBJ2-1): GAGVSQSPSNKVTEKGKDVELRCDPISGHTALYWYRQSLGQGLEFLIYFQGNSAPDKSGLPSDRFSAERTGGSVSTLTIQRTQQEDSAVYLCASSSGSGRGYNEQFFGPGTRLTVL.

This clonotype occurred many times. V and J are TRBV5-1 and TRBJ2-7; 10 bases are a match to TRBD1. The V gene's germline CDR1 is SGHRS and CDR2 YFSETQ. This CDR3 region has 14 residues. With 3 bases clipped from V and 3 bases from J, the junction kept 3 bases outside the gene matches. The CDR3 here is CASSWTGGGYEQYF. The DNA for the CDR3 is TGCGCCAGCAGCTGGACAGGGGGGGGCTACGAGCAGTACTTC.

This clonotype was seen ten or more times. CDR3 DNA: TGTGCCACCAGCAGAGAACAGACGAATTCACCCCTCCACTTT. Residues: CATSREQTNSPLHF. The gene calls are TRBV15 and TRBJ1-6; D unclear. Germline V CDR1 and CDR2: LNHNV, YYDKDF (reference sequence). V lost 0 bases and J lost 7, with 7 bases in between. The CDR3 sequence is 14 residues long. The full variable domain, with the rest looked up from reference TRBV15 and TRBJ1-6, is DAMVIQNPRYQVTQFGKPVTLSCSQTLNHNVMYWYQQKSSQAPKLLFHYYDKDFNNEADTPDNFQSRRPNTSFCFLDIRSPGLGDTAMYLCATSREQTNSPLHFGNGTRLTVT.

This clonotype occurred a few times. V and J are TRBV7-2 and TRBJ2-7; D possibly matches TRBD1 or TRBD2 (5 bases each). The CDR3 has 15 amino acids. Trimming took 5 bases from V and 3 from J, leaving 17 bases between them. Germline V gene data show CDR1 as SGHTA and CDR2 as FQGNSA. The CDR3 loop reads CASSPGPAGSYEQYF. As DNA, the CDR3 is TGTGCCAGCAGCCCAGGTCCCGCAGGGAGCTACGAGCAGTACTTC.

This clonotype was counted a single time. Here the CDR3 DNA reads TGTGCCAGCAGTTCCCCAGGTTTAATCCCCGGGGCCGATCAGCCCCAGCATTTT. Amino acids: CASSSPGLIPGADQPQHF. V and J are TRBV12-3 or TRBV12-4 and TRBJ1-5; TRBD1 is a possible D gene (5 bases). CDR3 length equals 18 residues. Trimming took off 4 bases at V and 5 bases at J, with 24 bases between the two ends.

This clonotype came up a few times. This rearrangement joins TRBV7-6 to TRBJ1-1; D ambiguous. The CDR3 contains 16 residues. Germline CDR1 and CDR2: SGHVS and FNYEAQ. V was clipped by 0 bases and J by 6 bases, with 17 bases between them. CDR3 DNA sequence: TGTGCCAGCAGCTTAGCCCCCTTAGGACCCCGAGCTGAAGCTTTCTTT. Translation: CASSLAPLGPRAEAFF.

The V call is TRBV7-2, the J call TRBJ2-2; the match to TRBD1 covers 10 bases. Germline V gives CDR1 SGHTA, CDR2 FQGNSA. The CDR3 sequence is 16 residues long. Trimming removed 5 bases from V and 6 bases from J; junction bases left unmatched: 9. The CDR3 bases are TGTGCCAGCAGCCCAGGGACAGGGGTCGGGCCCGGGGAGCTGTTTTTT. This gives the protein CASSPGTGVGPGELFF.

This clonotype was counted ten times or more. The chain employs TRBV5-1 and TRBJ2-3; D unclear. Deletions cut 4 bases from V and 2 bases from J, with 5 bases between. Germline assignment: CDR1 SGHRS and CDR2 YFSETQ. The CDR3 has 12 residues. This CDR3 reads CASSPNTDTQYF. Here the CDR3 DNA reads TGCGCCAGCAGCCCGAACACAGATACGCAGTATTTT.

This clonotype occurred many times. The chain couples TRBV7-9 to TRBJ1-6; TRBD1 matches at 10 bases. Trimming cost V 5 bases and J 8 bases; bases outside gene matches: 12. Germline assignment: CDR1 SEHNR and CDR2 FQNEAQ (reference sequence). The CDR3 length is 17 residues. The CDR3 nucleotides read TGTGCCAGCAGCCGAGCATCGGGACAGGGGTCGGATTCACCCCTCCACTTT. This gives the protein CASSRASGQGSDSPLHF.

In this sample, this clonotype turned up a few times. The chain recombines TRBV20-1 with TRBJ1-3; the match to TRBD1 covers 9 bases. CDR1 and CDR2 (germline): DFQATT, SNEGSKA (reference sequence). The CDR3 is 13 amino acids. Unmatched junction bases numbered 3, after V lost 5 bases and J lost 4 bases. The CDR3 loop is CSASGQGGNTIYF. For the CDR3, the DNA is TGCAGTGCTTCGGGACAGGGAGGAAACACCATATATTTT.

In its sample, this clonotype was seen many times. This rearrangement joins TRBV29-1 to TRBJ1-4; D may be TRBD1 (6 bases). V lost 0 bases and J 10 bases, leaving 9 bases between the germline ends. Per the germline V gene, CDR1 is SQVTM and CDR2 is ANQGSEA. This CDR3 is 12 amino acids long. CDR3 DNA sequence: TGCAGCGTTGAAGATGGGACAAGAAAACTGTTTTTT. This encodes CSVEDGTRKLFF.

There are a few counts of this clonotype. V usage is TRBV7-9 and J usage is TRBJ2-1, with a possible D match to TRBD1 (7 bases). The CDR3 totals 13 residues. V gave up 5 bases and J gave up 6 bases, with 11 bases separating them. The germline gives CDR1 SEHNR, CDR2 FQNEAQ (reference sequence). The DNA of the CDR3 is TGTGCCAGCAGCACCAGGGGGGCCAATGAGCAGTTCTTC. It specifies CASSTRGANEQFF.

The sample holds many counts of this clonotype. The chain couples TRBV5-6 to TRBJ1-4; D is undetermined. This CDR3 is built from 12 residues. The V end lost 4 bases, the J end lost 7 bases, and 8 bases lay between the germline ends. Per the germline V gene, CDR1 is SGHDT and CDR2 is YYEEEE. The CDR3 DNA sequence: TGTGCCAGCAGCCTTCTGAGTGAAAAACTGTTTTTT. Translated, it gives CASSLLSEKLFF.

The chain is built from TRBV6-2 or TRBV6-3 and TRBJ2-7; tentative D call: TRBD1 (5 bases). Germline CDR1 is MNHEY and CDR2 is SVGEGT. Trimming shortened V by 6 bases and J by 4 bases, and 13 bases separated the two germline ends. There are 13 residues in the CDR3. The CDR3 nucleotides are TGTGCCAGCAGGCAAACTCCAGGGTACGAGCAGTACTTC. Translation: CASRQTPGYEQYF.

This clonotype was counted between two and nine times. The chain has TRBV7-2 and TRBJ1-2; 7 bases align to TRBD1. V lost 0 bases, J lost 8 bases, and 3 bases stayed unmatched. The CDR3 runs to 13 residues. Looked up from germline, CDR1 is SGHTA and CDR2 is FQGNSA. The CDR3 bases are TGTGCCAGCAGCTTAGCAGGGGGCGGCGGCTACACCTTC. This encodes CASSLAGGGGYTF.

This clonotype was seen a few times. The CDR3 DNA reads TGTGCCAGCAGCCCCCGGGACAGGCCAAACAATGAGCAGTTCTTC. Its protein is CASSPRDRPNNEQFF. This sequence joins TRBV11-3 and TRBJ2-1, with TRBD1 identical over 8 bases. CDR1 SGHNT and CDR2 YENEEA come from the germline V gene. After removal of 5 bases from V and 5 bases from J, the junction contained 8 bases not matched to a gene. CDR3 length: 15 residues.

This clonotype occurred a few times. The CDR3 protein is CSAEGPRAHNEQFF. DNA for the CDR3: TGCAGTGCTGAAGGCCCGAGGGCCCACAATGAGCAGTTCTTC. V usage is TRBV20-1 and J usage is TRBJ2-1; possible D gene TRBD2, 5 bases. Germline CDR1 DFQATT, CDR2 SNEGSKA (reference sequence). Deletions cut 5 bases from V and 5 bases from J, with 16 bases between. The CDR3 has 14 residues.

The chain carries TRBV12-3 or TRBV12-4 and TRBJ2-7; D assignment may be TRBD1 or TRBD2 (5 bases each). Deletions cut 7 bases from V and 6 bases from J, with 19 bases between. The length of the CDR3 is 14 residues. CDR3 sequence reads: CASTPGRRGGEQYF. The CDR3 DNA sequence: TGTGCCAGCACCCCGGGACGGCGTGGGGGCGAGCAGTACTTC.